This TCR beta chain was recorded in a study of post-analysis software for immune sequencing data. Study as a whole: Recorded subtypes: relapsing-remitting, secondary progressive, progressive-relapsing; some patients unannotated. General study findings and limits: The study found TRBV5-6, TRBV5-1 and TRBV20-1 among five TRBV segments more frequent in patients than controls. F measure showed strong co-clustering of same-batch samples. Relative to controls, patients with multiple sclerosis showed significantly lower normalized Chao1 diversity.

Included in the TCR beta cDNA libraries were unique molecular identifiers. TCRdb independently ran MiXCR on the PCR reads; one entry per CDR3 protein. The sample has 350,000 to 450,000 distinct CDR3 sequences; approximately 37% are singletons. Germline V gene data show CDR1 as SQVTM and CDR2 as ANQGSEA. The CDR3 is made up of 12 amino acids. A word on this clonotype: Its specificity is not known. One end of the junction is discordant with germline, which a read error may explain.

Sequencing was performed on blood. The clonotype originates from a girl aged 2 to 10 with multiple sclerosis. The J gene is TRBJ2-1, the V gene TRBV29-1, with 9 nucleotides matching TRBD2. In nucleotides, the CDR3 is TGCAGCGGTAGCGGGAGTTGGGGTGAGCGGTTCTTC. Translated, it gives CSGSGSWGERFF.